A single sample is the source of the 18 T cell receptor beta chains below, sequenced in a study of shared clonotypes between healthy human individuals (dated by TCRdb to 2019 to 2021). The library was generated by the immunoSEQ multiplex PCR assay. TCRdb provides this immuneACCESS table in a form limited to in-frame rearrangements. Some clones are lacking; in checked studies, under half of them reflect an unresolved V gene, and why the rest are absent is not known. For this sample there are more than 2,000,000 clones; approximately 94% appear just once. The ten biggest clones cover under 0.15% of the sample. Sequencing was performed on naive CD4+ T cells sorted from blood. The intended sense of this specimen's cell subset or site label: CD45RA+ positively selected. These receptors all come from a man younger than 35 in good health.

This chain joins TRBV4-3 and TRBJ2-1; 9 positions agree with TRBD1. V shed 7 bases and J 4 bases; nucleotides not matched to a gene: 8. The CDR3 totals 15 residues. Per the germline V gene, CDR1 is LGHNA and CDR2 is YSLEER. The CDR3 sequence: CASNGTGGLYNEQFF. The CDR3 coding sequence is TGCGCCAGCAACGGAACAGGGGGCTTATACAATGAGCAGTTCTTC.

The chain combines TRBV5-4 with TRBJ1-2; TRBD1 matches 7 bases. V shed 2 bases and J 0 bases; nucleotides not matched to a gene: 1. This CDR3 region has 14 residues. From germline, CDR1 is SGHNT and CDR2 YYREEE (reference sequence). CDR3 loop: CASSFRGANYGYTF. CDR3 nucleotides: TGTGCCAGCAGCTTCAGGGGGGCTAACTATGGCTACACCTTC.

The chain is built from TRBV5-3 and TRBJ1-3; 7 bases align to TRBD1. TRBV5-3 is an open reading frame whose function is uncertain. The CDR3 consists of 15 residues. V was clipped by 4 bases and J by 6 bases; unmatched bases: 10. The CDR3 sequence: CARSRSGQFTNTIYF. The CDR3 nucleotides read TGTGCCAGAAGCCGCTCGGGACAGTTTACAAACACCATATATTTT.

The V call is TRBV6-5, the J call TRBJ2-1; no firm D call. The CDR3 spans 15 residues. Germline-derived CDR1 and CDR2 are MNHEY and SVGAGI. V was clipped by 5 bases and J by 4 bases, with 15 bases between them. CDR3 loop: CASSPYLPLYNEQFF. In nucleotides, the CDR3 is TGTGCCAGCAGTCCCTACCTGCCCCTTTACAATGAGCAGTTCTTC.

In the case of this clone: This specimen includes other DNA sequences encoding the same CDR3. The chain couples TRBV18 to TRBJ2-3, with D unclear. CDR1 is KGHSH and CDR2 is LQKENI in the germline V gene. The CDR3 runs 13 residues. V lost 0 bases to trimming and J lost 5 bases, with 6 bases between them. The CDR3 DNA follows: TGTGCCAGCTCACCACCGGGAATAGATACGCAGTATTTT. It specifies CASSPPGIDTQYF.

The CDR3 is CATNSQRDRGSYEQYF. In nucleotides, the CDR3 is TGTGCCACCAACTCACAGCGGGACAGGGGGTCCTACGAGCAGTACTTC. The rearrangement joins TRBV5-4 to TRBJ2-7, with TRBD1 matching 11 bases. The germline V gene has CDR1 SGHNT and CDR2 YYREEE (reference sequence). The J segment lost 1 base and the V segment lost 9 bases, leaving 12 bases of the junction unmatched. The CDR3 runs 16 residues. Full variable domain (missing parts from reference TRBV5-4 and TRBJ2-7): ETGVTQSPTHLIKTRGQQVTLRCSSQSGHNTVSWYQQALGQGPQFIFQYYREEENGRGNFPPRFSGLQFPNYSSELNVNALELDDSALYLCATNSQRDRGSYEQYFGPGTRLTVT.

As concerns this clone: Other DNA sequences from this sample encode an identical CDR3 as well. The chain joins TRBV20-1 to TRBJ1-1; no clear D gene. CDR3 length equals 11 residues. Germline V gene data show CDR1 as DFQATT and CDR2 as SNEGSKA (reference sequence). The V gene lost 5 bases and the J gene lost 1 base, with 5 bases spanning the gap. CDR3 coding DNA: TGCAGTGCTTTACGGAACACTGAAGCTTTCTTT. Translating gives CSALRNTEAFF.

The CDR3 sequence is CASSLRDSDSGNTIYF. The CDR3 region has the DNA TGCGCCAGCAGCCTCCGGGACAGTGACTCTGGAAACACCATATATTTT. V usage is TRBV5-1 and J usage is TRBJ1-3; TRBD1 aligns across 7 bases. Germline V gene sequence: CDR1 SGHRS, CDR2 YFSETQ. Trimming took 4 bases from V and 0 from J; bases not matched to a gene: 7. The CDR3 has 16 amino acids.

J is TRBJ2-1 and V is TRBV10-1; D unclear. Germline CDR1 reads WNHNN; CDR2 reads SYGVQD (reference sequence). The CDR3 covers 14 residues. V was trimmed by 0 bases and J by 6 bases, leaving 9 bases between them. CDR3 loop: CASSESSGVNEQFF. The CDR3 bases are TGCGCCAGCAGTGAGTCGTCTGGGGTCAATGAGCAGTTCTTC.

The CDR3 sequence is CSAPGQGNTEAFF. Written as DNA, the CDR3 is TGCAGCGCCCCCGGACAGGGGAACACTGAAGCTTTCTTT. This rearrangement joins TRBV29-1 to TRBJ1-1; 8 bases fit TRBD1. CDR1 and CDR2 (germline): SQVTM, ANQGSEA. With V trimmed by 7 bases and J by 1 base, 5 bases remained unmatched. The CDR3 has 13 amino acids.

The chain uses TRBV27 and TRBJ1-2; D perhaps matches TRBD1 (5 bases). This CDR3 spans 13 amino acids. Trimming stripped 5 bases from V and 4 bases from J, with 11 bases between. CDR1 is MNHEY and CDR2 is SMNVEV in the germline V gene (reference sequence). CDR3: CASSDWGGYGYTF. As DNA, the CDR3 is TGTGCCAGCAGTGATTGGGGGGGCTATGGCTACACCTTC.

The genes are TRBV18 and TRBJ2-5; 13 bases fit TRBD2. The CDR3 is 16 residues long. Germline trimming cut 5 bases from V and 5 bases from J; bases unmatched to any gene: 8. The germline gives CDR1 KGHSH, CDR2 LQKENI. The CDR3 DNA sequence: TGTGCCAGCTCAAAACTAGCGGGGGGGCCTGCGGAGACCCAGTACTTC. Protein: CASSKLAGGPAETQYF. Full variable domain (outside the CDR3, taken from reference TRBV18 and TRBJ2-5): NAGVMQNPRHLVRRRGQEARLRCSPMKGHSHVYWYRQLPEEGLKFMVYLQKENIIDESGMPKERFSAEFPKEGPSILRIQQVVRGDSAAYFCASSKLAGGPAETQYFGPGTRLLVL.

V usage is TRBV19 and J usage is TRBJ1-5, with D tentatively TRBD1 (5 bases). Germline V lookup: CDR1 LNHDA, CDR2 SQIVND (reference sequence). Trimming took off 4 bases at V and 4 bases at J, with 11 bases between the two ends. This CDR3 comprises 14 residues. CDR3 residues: CASSTLKGNQPQHF. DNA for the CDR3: TGTGCCAGTAGTACTCTCAAGGGGAATCAGCCCCAGCATTTT.

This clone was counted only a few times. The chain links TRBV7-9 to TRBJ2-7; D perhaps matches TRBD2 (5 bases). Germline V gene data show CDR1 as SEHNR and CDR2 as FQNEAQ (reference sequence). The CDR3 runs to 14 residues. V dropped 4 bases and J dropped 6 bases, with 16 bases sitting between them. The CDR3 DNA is TGTGCCAGCAGCTCTCGAGAGGGCGGCGTCGAGCAGTACTTC. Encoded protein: CASSSREGGVEQYF.

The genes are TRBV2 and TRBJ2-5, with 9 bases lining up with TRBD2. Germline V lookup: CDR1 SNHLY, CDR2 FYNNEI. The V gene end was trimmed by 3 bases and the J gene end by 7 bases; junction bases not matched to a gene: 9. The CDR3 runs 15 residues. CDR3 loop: CASSDGQAGGVTQYF. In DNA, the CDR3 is TGTGCCAGCAGTGACGGTCAGGCGGGAGGGGTGACCCAGTACTTC.

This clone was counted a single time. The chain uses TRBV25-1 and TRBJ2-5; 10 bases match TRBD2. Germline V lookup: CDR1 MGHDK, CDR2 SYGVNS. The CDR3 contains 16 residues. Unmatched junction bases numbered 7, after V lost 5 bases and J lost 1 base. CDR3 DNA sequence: TGTGCCAGCAGTCCCCTAGGACTAGCGGTCCAAGAGACCCAGTACTTC. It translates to CASSPLGLAVQETQYF.

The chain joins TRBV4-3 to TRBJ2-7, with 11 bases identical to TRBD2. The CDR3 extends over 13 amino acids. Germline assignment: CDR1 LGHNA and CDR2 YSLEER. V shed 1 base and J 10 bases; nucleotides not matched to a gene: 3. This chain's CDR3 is CASSQGLAGTQYF. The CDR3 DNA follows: TGCGCCAGCAGCCAAGGACTAGCGGGGACACAGTACTTC.

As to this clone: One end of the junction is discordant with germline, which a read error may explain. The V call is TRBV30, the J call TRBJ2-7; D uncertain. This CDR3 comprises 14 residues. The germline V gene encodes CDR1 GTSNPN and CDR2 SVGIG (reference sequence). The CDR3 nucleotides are TGTGCCTGGAGGGGTAGTGGCTCCTACTACGGGCAGTACTTC. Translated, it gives CAWRGSGSYYGQYF.